The next 22 T cell receptor beta chains were all read from a single sample in a study of T cell responses to AZD1222 COVID-19 vaccine. Profiling relied on immunoSEQ multiplex PCR, and the TCRdb table lists in-frame clones only, not all of them. The data show around 80,000 clones, with about 80% seen just once and approximately 1.4% held by the top ten. Source: peripheral blood, taken 28 days after the second AZD1222 dose. The receptor source for this set is an adult who received the AZD1222 COVID-19 vaccine.

The chain carries TRBV28 and TRBJ2-5, with 8 nucleotides matching TRBD1. Germline values: CDR1 MDHEN, CDR2 SYDVKM. CDR3 size: 14 residues. With V trimmed by 7 bases and J by 2 bases, 6 bases remained unmatched. The CDR3 protein is CASKPGDRQETQYF. The CDR3 region has the DNA TGTGCCAGCAAACCCGGGGACAGGCAAGAGACCCAGTACTTC.

The gene calls are TRBV9 and TRBJ2-7; D possibly matches TRBD1 or TRBD2 (5 bases each). This CDR3 region has 15 residues. V was shortened by 0 bases and J by 2 bases, with 12 bases between the two germline ends. The germline CDR1 and CDR2 sequences are SGDLS and YYNGEE. CDR3 sequence reads: CASSVAWDPAYEQYF. CDR3 nucleotides: TGTGCCAGCAGCGTAGCTTGGGACCCCGCCTACGAGCAGTACTTC.

This chain connects TRBV12-3 or TRBV12-4 to TRBJ2-1; D is perhaps TRBD2 (5 bases). CDR3 length: 13 amino acids. V was cut by 8 bases and J by 8 bases, with 16 bases left in between. For the CDR3, the DNA is TGTGCCAGCTTGGAGGTGACAAACTATGAGCAGTTCTTC. Its protein product is CASLEVTNYEQFF.

This chain links TRBV28 with TRBJ2-2; 8 bases are a match to TRBD2. J gave up 4 bases and V 4 bases, and 5 bases lay outside the gene matches. This CDR3 is built from 15 residues. Looked up from germline, CDR1 is MDHEN and CDR2 is SYDVKM. The CDR3 DNA sequence: TGTGCCAGCAGTTCACTAGCGGTAGGCACCGGGGAGCTGTTTTTT. Translating it yields CASSSLAVGTGELFF.

CDR3: CATGTYSTDTQYF. CDR3 sequence (DNA): TGTGCCACCGGGACATACAGCACAGATACGCAGTATTTT. V usage is TRBV24-1 and J usage is TRBJ2-3; the D gene is possibly TRBD1 (6 bases). Trimming cost V 9 bases and J 0 bases, with 9 bases left between them. The CDR3 sequence is 13 residues long. CDR1 and CDR2 (germline): KGHDR, SFDVKD.

The chain has TRBV18 and TRBJ2-1; TRBD1 agrees at 9 bases. Per germline, CDR1 KGHSH and CDR2 LQKENI. This CDR3 has 15 amino acids. With V trimmed by 6 bases and J by 8 bases, 11 bases remained unmatched. The CDR3 coding sequence is TGTGCCAGCTCCTACTCGGGACAGGGAATCGATGAGCAGTTCTTC. Translating gives CASSYSGQGIDEQFF.

This chain uses TRBV4-1 with TRBJ2-1; TRBD2 agrees at 7 bases. V dropped 3 bases and J dropped 4; count of bases not matched to a gene: 9. The CDR3 length is 16 residues. Germline CDR1 is MGHRA and CDR2 is YSYEKL. CDR3 DNA sequence: TGCGCCAGCAGCCAGAGGGCGGGAGAACGGTACAATGAGCAGTTCTTC. It translates to CASSQRAGERYNEQFF.

A single count supports this clone. The genes are TRBV7-3 and TRBJ1-6; no reliable D call. V was pared by 2 bases and J by 5 bases, with 10 bases between. From germline, CDR1 is SGHTA and CDR2 FQGTGA. The CDR3 loop spans 15 amino acids. The CDR3 spells CASSLGRPDNSPLHF. The DNA of the CDR3 is TGTGCCAGCAGCTTAGGCCGGCCGGATAATTCACCCCTCCACTTT.

The chain combines TRBV7-3 with TRBJ1-1; D not resolved. The CDR3 extends over 15 amino acids. V was pared by 0 bases and J by 5 bases, with 13 bases between. Germline CDR1 and CDR2: SGHTA and FQGTGA. As DNA, the CDR3 is TGTGCCAGCAGCTTAACGTCCAGTAGTGAAACTGAAGCTTTCTTT. It encodes CASSLTSSSETEAFF.

This clone showed up just a few times. This sequence joins TRBV20-1 and TRBJ2-7, with TRBD1 as a possible D gene (6 bases). Germline V gene sequence: CDR1 DFQATT, CDR2 SNEGSKA (reference sequence). CDR3 length: 11 residues. The germline V and J ends were trimmed by 6 bases and 4 bases, with 10 bases remaining between them. The CDR3 sequence: CSAPDRYEQYF. CDR3 nucleotides: TGCAGTGCCCCCGACAGGTACGAGCAGTACTTC.

The chain is built from TRBV11-2 and TRBJ2-1; the match to TRBD2 covers 14 bases. J was trimmed by 5 bases and V by 2 bases; bases with no gene match: 11. The CDR3 contains 19 residues. Germline V gives CDR1 SGHAT, CDR2 FQNNGV. The CDR3 DNA sequence: TGTGCCAGCAGCTTAAAGCCGGGACTAGCGGGAGCGTGGGACAATGAGCAGTTCTTC. Amino acids: CASSLKPGLAGAWDNEQFF.

The chain uses TRBV7-2 and TRBJ2-1; D may be TRBD2 (6 bases). The CDR3 has 16 amino acids. Germline CDR1 reads SGHTA; CDR2 reads FQGNSA. V was shortened by 0 bases and J by 4 bases, with 13 bases between the two germline ends. The CDR3 protein is CASSLAGGTQYNEQFF. The DNA for the CDR3 is TGTGCCAGCAGCTTAGCGGGCGGGACCCAATACAATGAGCAGTTCTTC.

The chain links TRBV7-2 to TRBJ1-1; TRBD1 agrees at 7 bases. The CDR3 is made up of 14 amino acids. Germline CDR1 SGHTA, CDR2 FQGNSA. After removal of 3 bases from V and 5 bases from J, the junction contained 6 bases not matched to a gene. CDR3 bases: TGTGCCAGCAGCTTGAACAGGGGAGATACTGAAGCTTTCTTT. As protein: CASSLNRGDTEAFF.

J is TRBJ1-1 and V is TRBV7-8; D ambiguous. V was clipped by 1 base and J by 3 bases, with 9 bases between them. Germline values: CDR1 SGHVS, CDR2 FQNEAQ. This CDR3 region has 14 residues. CDR3 loop: CASSLEGGYTEAFF. The CDR3 nucleotides read TGTGCCAGCAGCTTAGAGGGAGGCTACACTGAAGCTTTCTTT.

In regard to this clone: Other DNA sequences in the sample encode the same CDR3. The V gene is TRBV7-2, the J gene TRBJ2-7, with 11 bases matching TRBD2. Germline CDR1 is SGHTA and CDR2 is FQGNSA. The CDR3 spans 13 residues. V gave up 6 bases and J gave up 4 bases; unmatched junction bases: 2. The CDR3 spells CASRLAGVYEQYF. In nucleotides, the CDR3 is TGTGCCAGCAGACTAGCGGGAGTATACGAGCAGTACTTC. Complete variable domain (other parts from reference TRBV7-2 and TRBJ2-7): GAGVSQSPSNKVTEKGKDVELRCDPISGHTALYWYRQSLGQGLEFLIYFQGNSAPDKSGLPSDRFSAERTGGSVSTLTIQRTQQEDSAVYLCASRLAGVYEQYFGPGTRLTVT.

The sample holds one count of this clone. The chain carries TRBV6-5 and TRBJ1-1; D remains ambiguous. V was pared by 6 bases and J by 5 bases, with 16 bases between. The CDR3 sequence is 14 residues long. The V gene's germline CDR1 is MNHEY and CDR2 SVGAGI. The CDR3 loop reads CASSLSGVRTEAFF. CDR3 nucleotide sequence: TGTGCCAGCAGCCTCAGTGGAGTTCGGACTGAAGCTTTCTTT.

V usage is TRBV19 and J usage is TRBJ1-6; D is possibly TRBD1 (6 bases). This CDR3 is built from 15 residues. V lost 3 bases, J lost 9 bases, and 15 bases lay in between. The germline CDR1 and CDR2 sequences are LNHDA and SQIVND (reference sequence). The CDR3 loop is CASSIAGGAGSPLHF. The DNA of the CDR3 is TGTGCCAGTAGTATCGCTGGGGGGGCCGGTTCACCCCTCCACTTT.

The genes are TRBV30 and TRBJ2-3; D gene unclear. Germline-derived CDR1 and CDR2 are GTSNPN and SVGIG (reference sequence). This CDR3 has 13 amino acids. Trimming pared 0 bases from V and 5 bases from J, leaving 9 bases between. CDR3 sequence: CAWSVNSEDTQYF. The CDR3 nucleotides read TGTGCCTGGAGTGTAAACTCTGAAGATACGCAGTATTTT.

V is TRBV28 and J is TRBJ2-1; D is undetermined. Germline V gene data show CDR1 as MDHEN and CDR2 as SYDVKM. The CDR3 is 11 residues long. V was clipped by 9 bases and J by 12 bases, with 15 bases between them. This CDR3 reads CASGRQIMQFF. CDR3 DNA: TGTGCCAGTGGAAGGCAGATAATGCAGTTCTTC.

The chain has TRBV4-1 and TRBJ2-1, with D unclear. The ends were cut back, 4 bases at V and 0 bases at J, with 16 bases in the middle. The CDR3 is 17 amino acids. Germline V gene sequence: CDR1 MGHRA, CDR2 YSYEKL. CDR3 sequence reads: CASSPYEAPSSYNEQFF. The CDR3 DNA follows: TGCGCCAGCAGCCCCTATGAAGCCCCGAGCTCCTACAATGAGCAGTTCTTC.

V and J are TRBV19 and TRBJ2-7; possible D gene TRBD1, 5 bases. V dropped 3 bases and J dropped 2 bases, with 14 bases sitting between them. The germline gives CDR1 LNHDA, CDR2 SQIVND (reference sequence). The CDR3 contains 15 residues. The chain's CDR3 is CASSIDDSLTYEQYF. CDR3 sequence (DNA): TGTGCCAGTAGTATTGACGACAGTTTAACCTACGAGCAGTACTTC.

This sequence joins TRBV7-2 and TRBJ2-1; D call uncertain. CDR3 length equals 14 residues. Germline CDR1 and CDR2: SGHTA and FQGNSA. Trimming shortened V by 8 bases and J by 6 bases, and 17 bases separated the two germline ends. As DNA, the CDR3 is TGTGCCAGCTCCCCCATCTATGCGCCCAATGAGCAGTTCTTC. It codes for CASSPIYAPNEQFF.